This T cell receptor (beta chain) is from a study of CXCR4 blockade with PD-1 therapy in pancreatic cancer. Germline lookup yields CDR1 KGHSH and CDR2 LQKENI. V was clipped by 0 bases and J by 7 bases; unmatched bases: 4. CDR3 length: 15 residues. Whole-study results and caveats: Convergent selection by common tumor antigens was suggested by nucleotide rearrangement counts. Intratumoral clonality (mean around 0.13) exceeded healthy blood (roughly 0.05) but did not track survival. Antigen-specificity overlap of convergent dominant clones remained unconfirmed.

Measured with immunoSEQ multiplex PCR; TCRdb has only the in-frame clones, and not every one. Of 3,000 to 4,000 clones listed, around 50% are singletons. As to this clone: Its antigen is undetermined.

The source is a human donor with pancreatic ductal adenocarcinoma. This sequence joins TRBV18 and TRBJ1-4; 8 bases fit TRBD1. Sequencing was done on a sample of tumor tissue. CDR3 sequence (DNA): TGTGCCAGCTCACCACCGCAGGGGGCGGGTGAAAAACTGTTTTTT. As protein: CASSPPQGAGEKLFF.